This is a list of T cell receptor beta chains from one sample in a study of OX40 agonist ivuxolimab in advanced cancers. Here immunoSEQ multiplex PCR was the method, and the copy in TCRdb shows in-frame clones only, minus some. The sample shows approximately 70,000 clones, 87% of them seen only once. The input for sequencing was CD4+ or CD8+ T cells sorted from blood, taken in a trial of the OX40 agonist ivuxolimab. Every receptor here comes from an adult with an advanced solid tumor such as melanoma, head and neck, liver or kidney cancer. Both conserved end residues are part of each CDR3. The D gene is left open where the match is weak. Clone size, where shown, is once, few, many, or a class for clones that have expanded.

>NA|NA|TRBJ2-1|TRBV9
CASSSPPYNEQFF
TGTGCCAGCAGCTCCCCCCCCTACAATGAGCAGTTCTTC
>TRBD1|once|TRBJ1-1|TRBV29-1
CSVEVLPGQGNPEAFF
TGCAGCGTTGAAGTCCTCCCGGGACAGGGGAACCCTGAAGCTTTCTTT
>TRBD1|NA|TRBJ2-7|TRBV5-1
CATSPTGQGRYEQYF
TGCGCCACCTCTCCCACCGGACAGGGGCGTTACGAGCAGTACTTC
>TRBD2|once|TRBJ2-5|TRBV4-2
CASSQEPLGGGAETQYF
TGTGCCAGCAGCCAAGAACCACTTGGCGGGGGGGCGGAGACCCAGTACTTC
>TRBD1|NA|TRBJ2-5|TRBV9
CASSRDSQETQYF
TGTGCCAGCAGCAGGGACAGCCAAGAGACCCAGTACTTC
>TRBD1|NA|TRBJ1-5|TRBV5-8
CASSLAGQSNQPQHF
TGTGCCAGCAGCTTGGCGGGACAGAGCAATCAGCCCCAGCATTTT
>TRBD1|NA|TRBJ2-1|TRBV19
CASRLTGDDNEQFF
TGTGCCAGTAGACTGACAGGGGACGACAATGAGCAGTTCTTC
>NA|NA|TRBJ2-7|TRBV5-1
CASSPGVGAGEQYF
TGCGCCAGCAGCCCCGGGGTGGGGGCAGGGGAGCAGTACTTC
>NA|NA|TRBJ1-2|TRBV28
CASRPGGGHLYGYTF
TGTGCCAGCAGACCCGGAGGCGGGCACCTCTATGGCTACACCTTC
>NA|few|TRBJ1-2|TRBV7-9
CASSNTRGSNYGYTF
TGTGCCAGCAGCAACACCAGGGGCTCCAACTATGGCTACACCTTC
>NA|NA|TRBJ2-2|TRBV10-3
CAISPRTQTTGELFF
TGTGCCATCAGTCCCCGGACCCAGACCACCGGGGAGCTGTTTTTT
>NA|NA|TRBJ1-3|TRBV28
CASNEQDAGNTIYF
TGTGCCAGCAACGAACAGGATGCTGGAAACACCATATATTTT
>TRBD1|NA|TRBJ2-3|TRBV10-3
CAISGDRGTDTQYF
TGTGCCATCAGTGGGGACAGGGGTACAGATACGCAGTATTTT
>NA|NA|TRBJ1-2|TRBV30
CAWTGTPFNYGYTF
TGTGCCTGGACCGGGACACCCTTTAACTATGGCTACACCTTC
>NA|once|TRBJ2-3|TRBV5-1
CASSGPSTDTQYF
TGCGCCAGCAGCGGCCCTAGCACAGATACGCAGTATTTT
>NA|NA|TRBJ2-4|TRBV11-2
CASSFTGGGNIQYF
TGTGCCAGCAGCTTTACCGGAGGCGGGAACATTCAGTACTTC
>TRBD1|NA|TRBJ2-7|TRBV29-1
CSVVRTGYYEQYF
TGCAGCGTTGTTAGGACAGGGTACTACGAGCAGTACTTC
>TRBD1|once|TRBJ1-5|TRBV7-8
CASTQGQGIPNQPQHF
TGTGCCAGCACCCAGGGACAGGGAATCCCAAATCAGCCCCAGCATTTT
>NA|NA|TRBJ2-5|TRBV30
CAWSTLGIGTQYF
TGTGCCTGGAGTACATTAGGGATCGGGACCCAGTACTTC
>NA|NA|TRBJ2-4|TRBV11-2
CASTPSRDSIQYF
TGTGCCAGCACCCCTTCCCGCGATAGCATTCAGTACTTC
>TRBD1|NA|TRBJ1-4|TRBV5-1
CASSLDRGNEKLFF
TGCGCCAGCAGCTTGGACAGGGGTAATGAAAAACTGTTTTTT
>TRBD1|NA|TRBJ2-1|TRBV28
CASTETGAGVNEQFF
TGTGCCAGCACCGAAACAGGGGCGGGTGTGAATGAGCAGTTCTTC
>NA|NA|TRBJ2-3|TRBV28
CASSLRRTDTQYF
TGTGCCAGCAGTTTACGTCGGACAGATACGCAGTATTTT
>TRBD1|NA|TRBJ2-7|TRBV6-6
CASSPFQGVTSYEQYF
TGTGCCAGCAGTCCCTTCCAGGGGGTGACCTCCTACGAGCAGTACTTC
>NA|NA|TRBJ1-1|TRBV19
CASSLSGLNTEAFF
TGTGCCAGTAGTTTATCGGGGCTGAACACTGAAGCTTTCTTT
>TRBD1|NA|TRBJ2-1|TRBV27
CASSFLDRGYNEQFF
TGTGCCAGCAGTTTTTTGGACAGGGGCTACAATGAGCAGTTCTTC
>TRBD1|NA|TRBJ2-7|TRBV10-3
CAIALTGAYEQYF
TGTGCCATCGCCTTGACAGGGGCCTACGAGCAGTACTTC
>NA|NA|TRBJ2-3|TRBV5-1
CASSLFWGPDTQYF
TGCGCCAGCAGCTTGTTCTGGGGGCCAGATACGCAGTATTTT
>NA|NA|TRBJ2-1|TRBV5-1
CASSLALATSYNEQFF
TGCGCCAGCAGCTTGGCCTTAGCCACCTCCTACAATGAGCAGTTCTTC